A single sample is the source of the 28 T cell receptor beta chains below, sequenced in a study of early T cells in non-severe SARS-CoV-2 infection. TCRdb itself ran the 5' RACE reads through MiXCR, one entry per CDR3 protein. The sample has 35,000 to 50,000 distinct CDR3 sequences, 23% seen once. The sample was whole blood, taken at baseline. The receptors stem from an adult who was a healthcare worker with PCR-confirmed SARS-CoV-2 infection or an uninfected control (not recorded which).

This clonotype turned up a few times. The rearrangement links TRBV29-1 to TRBJ2-3; tentatively, D is TRBD1 (6 bases). Trimming took 4 bases from V and 3 from J, leaving 11 bases between them. CDR1 SQVTM and CDR2 ANQGSEA come from the germline V gene. The CDR3 loop spans 13 amino acids. The DNA of the CDR3 is TGCAGCGTTGGGTGGGGGCGAACAGATACGCAGTATTTT. Translation gives CSVGWGRTDTQYF.

J is TRBJ2-3 and V is TRBV29-1; 10 positions match TRBD2. CDR3 length: 13 residues. Losses at the gene ends were 6 bases for V and 6 bases for J; bases not matched to a gene: 6. The germline gives CDR1 SQVTM, CDR2 ANQGSEA. As DNA, the CDR3 is TGCAGCGTCTTGCTAGCGGGGGCGGATACGCAGTATTTT. It encodes CSVLLAGADTQYF.

The rearrangement uses TRBV18 and TRBJ1-5, with a weak D call TRBD1 (6 bases). The CDR3 is 14 amino acids. The V gene lost 2 bases and the J gene lost 6 bases, with 11 bases spanning the gap. Germline assignment: CDR1 KGHSH and CDR2 LQKENI. The chain's CDR3 is CASSPSGGTQPQHF. Here the CDR3 DNA reads TGTGCCAGCTCACCATCCGGGGGCACTCAGCCCCAGCATTTT.

The table lists this clonotype with a count of one. This chain links TRBV3-1 with TRBJ2-3; a weak D match, TRBD2 (6 bases). Trimming removed 7 bases at V and 3 bases at J, with 17 bases between. This CDR3 contains 15 residues. Germline loops: CDR1 LGHDT, CDR2 YNNKEL (reference sequence). CDR3 in DNA: TGTGCCAGCACCCCGGCGCGCGGGGCTACAGATACGCAGTATTTT. Protein sequence: CASTPARGATDTQYF.

This clonotype is labeled medium-sized. This chain joins TRBV7-2 and TRBJ1-6, with D possibly TRBD1 on 6 matching bases. The CDR3 has 17 amino acids. Trimming removed 3 bases at V and 1 base at J, with 13 bases between. Looked up from germline, CDR1 is SGHTA and CDR2 is FQGNSA. The CDR3 DNA reads TGTGCCAGCAGCTTGATGGGACAAAGATCCTATAATTCACCCCTCCACTTT. Protein product: CASSLMGQRSYNSPLHF.

The chain employs TRBV12-2 and TRBJ2-4. TRBV12-2 is shown as a pseudogene. CDR3 length: 13 amino acids. The CDR3 sequence is CASRYVAKNIQYF. CDR3 coding DNA: TGTGCAAGTCGCTACGTAGCCAAAAACATTCAGTACTTC.

CDR3 DNA: TGTGCCTGGAGTGTACCTTTGACAGGGGCGAACACTGAAGCTTTCTTT. Its translation is CAWSVPLTGANTEAFF. The chain joins TRBV30 to TRBJ1-1; 8 bases are a match to TRBD1. This CDR3 spans 16 amino acids. Looked up from germline, CDR1 is GTSNPN and CDR2 is SVGIG (reference sequence). The junction had 7 bases not matched to a gene; V was cut back by 0 bases and J by 1 base.

A few counts support this clonotype. The chain has TRBV9 and TRBJ2-3, with TRBD1 matching 7 bases. This CDR3 contains 14 residues. The trim removed 3 bases at V and 5 bases at J, leaving 6 bases unmatched. Germline V gives CDR1 SGDLS, CDR2 YYNGEE. CDR3 loop: CASSEQQGKDTQYF. DNA for the CDR3: TGTGCCAGCAGCGAACAACAGGGGAAAGATACGCAGTATTTT.

This sequence joins TRBV4-3 and TRBJ2-7; D gene uncertain. The CDR3 consists of 15 residues. Trimming pared 0 bases from V and 3 bases from J, leaving 12 bases between. In germline, CDR1 is LGHNA, CDR2 YSLEER. The CDR3 region is CASSQDRAPFYEQYF. The CDR3 region has the DNA TGCGCCAGCAGCCAAGATCGGGCCCCCTTCTACGAGCAGTACTTC.

V and J are TRBV27 and TRBJ2-1, with 13 bases matching TRBD2. Germline CDR1 is MNHEY and CDR2 is SMNVEV (reference sequence). J lost 8 bases, V lost 3 bases, and 4 bases had no gene match. The CDR3 has 15 residues. The CDR3 coding sequence is TGTGCCAGCAGTTTGGGGACTAGCGGGGCGGATGAGCAGTTCTTC. It specifies CASSLGTSGADEQFF.

The chain recombines TRBV5-1 with TRBJ2-3; D might be TRBD2 (6 bases). Germline CDR1 and CDR2: SGHRS and YFSETQ. CDR3 length equals 15 residues. Deletions cut 1 base from V and 1 base from J, with 10 bases between. The CDR3 DNA reads TGCGCCAGCAGCTTGAACGGCGGGGGCACAGATACGCAGTATTTT. This gives the protein CASSLNGGGTDTQYF.

The chain employs TRBV25-1 and TRBJ1-2, with D uncertain. Germline values: CDR1 MGHDK, CDR2 SYGVNS. This CDR3 region has 14 residues. V was clipped by 2 bases and J by 8 bases, with 15 bases between them. The CDR3 DNA is TGTGCCAGCAGTGAACTAGGCGACTATGCGGGCTACACCTTC. Translation: CASSELGDYAGYTF.

As to this clonotype: Since a much larger clone is just one base distant, this may be a read error. This CDR3 fails to terminate in the conserved phenylalanine or tryptophan, so it likely reflects a read error. The V and J genes are TRBV20-1 and TRBJ1-1, with 7 bases fitting TRBD1. Germline lookup yields CDR1 DFQATT and CDR2 SNEGSKA (reference sequence). The CDR3 consists of 11 residues. With 4 bases clipped from V and 9 bases from J, the junction kept 5 bases outside the gene matches. The chain's CDR3 is CSATPDRKAFL. The CDR3 DNA reads TGCAGTGCTACCCCGGACAGGAAAGCTTTCTTA.

This clonotype has a handful of counts. The chain has TRBV11-2 and TRBJ2-3, with 11 bases aligning to TRBD2. There are 16 residues in the CDR3. CDR1 and CDR2 (germline): SGHAT, FQNNGV. V trimming: 5 bases; J trimming: 2 bases; junction bases outside the gene matches: 6. The DNA for the CDR3 is TGTGCCAGCAGCCCGGGACTAGCGGTTTTCACAGATACGCAGTATTTT. It codes for CASSPGLAVFTDTQYF. Variable domain in full (rest from reference TRBV11-2 and TRBJ2-3): EAGVAQSPRYKIIEKRQSVAFWCNPISGHATLYWYQQILGQGPKLLIQFQNNGVVDDSQLPKDRFSAERLKGVDSTLKIQPAKLEDSAVYLCASSPGLAVFTDTQYFGPGTRLTVL.

This clonotype was seen a handful of times. The gene calls are TRBV4-2 and TRBJ2-3; TRBD1 agrees at 7 bases. Germline V gene sequence: CDR1 LGHNA, CDR2 YNFKEQ. The ends lost 0 bases at V and 1 base at J; junction bases unmatched: 4. This CDR3 spans 16 amino acids. Here the CDR3 reads CASSQEGQRRTDTQYF. As DNA, the CDR3 is TGTGCCAGCAGCCAAGAGGGACAGCGACGCACAGATACGCAGTATTTT.

The chain has TRBV6-5 and TRBJ2-1; D gene unclear. This CDR3 is built from 14 residues. Germline lookup yields CDR1 MNHEY and CDR2 SVGAGI. V was cut by 3 bases and J by 7 bases, with 13 bases left in between. The CDR3 reads CASSYFAGDNEQFF. The CDR3 coding sequence is TGTGCCAGCAGTTATTTTGCTGGGGATAATGAGCAGTTCTTC.

The chain has TRBV10-3 and TRBJ2-7, with D unclear. In germline, CDR1 is ENHRY, CDR2 SYGVKD. The CDR3 extends over 14 amino acids. Trimming took off 3 bases at V and 2 bases at J, with 11 bases between the two ends. The CDR3 spells CAISESGMTYEQYF. The CDR3 DNA reads as TGTGCCATCAGTGAAAGTGGAATGACCTACGAGCAGTACTTC.

The V gene is TRBV7-9, the J gene TRBJ2-7, with 8 bases matching TRBD1. In germline, CDR1 is SEHNR, CDR2 FQNEAQ (reference sequence). Trimming took 4 bases from V and 2 from J; bases not matched to a gene: 7. The CDR3 consists of 15 residues. CDR3 bases: TGTGCCAGCAGCTCAGGGACAGGTGTTCCCTACGAGCAGTACTTC. Its translation: CASSSGTGVPYEQYF.

There are a few counts of this clonotype. This rearrangement joins TRBV7-7 to TRBJ1-6, with D unresolved. Germline values: CDR1 SSHAT, CDR2 FNYEAQ (reference sequence). Trimming took 4 bases from V and 7 from J, leaving 8 bases between them. The CDR3 sequence is 13 residues long. CDR3 in DNA: TGTGCCAGCAGCTGGGATCCGAATTCACCCCTCCACTTT. Translated, it gives CASSWDPNSPLHF. Using reference TRBV7-7 and TRBJ1-6 for the parts outside the CDR3, the full variable domain is GAGVSQSPRYKVTKRGQDVTLRCDPISSHATLYWYQQALGQGPEFLTYFNYEAQPDKSGLPSDRFSAERPEGSISTLTIQRTEQRDSAMYRCASSWDPNSPLHFGNGTRLTVT.

The CDR3 spells CASSLAQGPLRASEQYF. For the CDR3, the DNA is TGCGCCAGCAGCTTGGCCCAGGGGCCCCTACGCGCATCCGAGCAGTACTTC. The gene calls are TRBV5-1 and TRBJ2-7; D is possibly TRBD1 (6 bases). Germline V gene data show CDR1 as SGHRS and CDR2 as YFSETQ. CDR3 length equals 17 residues. Trimming left V 0 bases short and J 6 bases short, with 22 bases between.

This chain connects TRBV4-2 to TRBJ1-6; 7 bases are a match to TRBD1. Germline CDR1 reads LGHNA; CDR2 reads YNFKEQ. The CDR3 is 16 amino acids. J lost 7 bases, V lost 0 bases, and 6 bases had no gene match. CDR3 DNA: TGTGCCAGCAGCCAAGAGTCGGAGGGGGCAAATTCACCCCTCCACTTT. As protein: CASSQESEGANSPLHF.

The chain couples TRBV20-1 to TRBJ1-4; 7 nucleotides match TRBD1. Germline values: CDR1 DFQATT, CDR2 SNEGSKA (reference sequence). The CDR3 covers 14 residues. Losses at the gene ends were 0 bases for V and 6 bases for J; bases not matched to a gene: 4. The CDR3 here is CSAREGQAYEKLFF. The CDR3, as DNA: TGCAGTGCTAGAGAAGGACAGGCGTATGAAAAACTGTTTTTT.

V usage is TRBV6-2 or TRBV6-3 and J usage is TRBJ1-2; the D gene is possibly TRBD1 (5 bases). Trimming removed 6 bases from V and 2 bases from J, with 16 bases in between. Germline V gives CDR1 MNHEY, CDR2 SVGEGT. The length of the CDR3 is 15 residues. CDR3 sequence reads: CASRTQVERNYGYTF. The CDR3 nucleotides are TGTGCCAGCAGAACACAGGTCGAGAGGAACTATGGCTACACCTTC.

The chain uses TRBV2 and TRBJ2-2, with 9 bases lining up with TRBD2. Germline-derived CDR1 and CDR2 are SNHLY and FYNNEI. The trim removed 4 bases at V and 2 bases at J, leaving 5 bases unmatched. This CDR3 is 16 amino acids long. CDR3 bases: TGTGCCAGCAGTGGTGGACTAGCGCGAAACACCGGGGAGCTGTTTTTT. Its translation is CASSGGLARNTGELFF. The full variable domain, with the rest looked up from reference TRBV2 and TRBJ2-2, is EPEVTQTPSHQVTQMGQEVILRCVPISNHLYFYWYRQILGQKVEFLVSFYNNEISEKSEIFDDQFSVERPDGSNFTLKIRSTKLEDSAMYFCASSGGLARNTGELFFGEGSRLTVL.

The genes are TRBV12-5 and TRBJ2-5; D gene ambiguous. The V end lost 5 bases, the J end lost 5 bases, and 9 bases lay between the germline ends. The CDR3 contains 12 residues. From germline, CDR1 is LGHNT and CDR2 FRNRAP. The CDR3: CASGRTVETQYF. The CDR3 DNA reads as TGTGCTAGTGGTCGGACCGTGGAGACCCAGTACTTC.

This clonotype appeared many times. V is TRBV4-2 and J is TRBJ2-5, with no clear D. There are 13 residues in the CDR3. CDR1 and CDR2 from the germline V gene are LGHNA and YNFKEQ. With 4 bases removed from V and 0 bases from J, the gap between germline ends came to 6 bases. DNA of the CDR3: TGTGCCAGCAGCCCACTGTACCAAGAGACCCAGTACTTC. As protein: CASSPLYQETQYF.

The V gene is TRBV11-2, the J gene TRBJ1-1; D perhaps matches TRBD1 (6 bases). Per the germline V gene, CDR1 is SGHAT and CDR2 is FQNNGV. The CDR3 runs 14 residues. V lost 5 bases and J lost 3, with 13 bases in between. The CDR3 DNA follows: TGTGCCAGCAGCGCTCCGACAGGACACACTGAAGCTTTCTTT. Protein: CASSAPTGHTEAFF.

The chain has TRBV30 and TRBJ1-2; 7 bases fit TRBD1. From germline, CDR1 is GTSNPN and CDR2 SVGIG (reference sequence). Germline trimming cut 1 base from V and 0 bases from J; bases unmatched to any gene: 5. This CDR3 is 15 amino acids long. CDR3 nucleotide sequence: TGTGCCTGGAGTGCCCAGGGGGGGACTAACTATGGCTACACCTTC. It yields the protein CAWSAQGGTNYGYTF. Based on the CDR3 plus reference TRBV30 and TRBJ1-2, the full variable domain is SQTIHQWPATLVQPVGSPLSLECTVEGTSNPNLYWYRQAAGRGLQLLFYSVGIGQISSEVPQNLSASRPQDRQFILSSKKLLLSDSGFYLCAWSAQGGTNYGYTFGSGTRLTVV.